The 3 T cell receptor beta chains below were found in one sample sequenced in a study of cytomegalovirus exposure and HLA in healthy donors. PCR amplification relied on 60 Vbeta primers (plus 13 Jbeta primers). The table came from immunoSEQ multiplex PCR; TCRdb's copy has only in-frame clones and leaves some out. The table includes 90,000 to 130,000 clones, approximately 70% detected once. Input material: PBMCs. These receptors came from a woman in her twenties or thirties in good health and CMV-seronegative.

This chain uses TRBV7-2 with TRBJ2-1, with D possibly TRBD2 on 6 matching bases. CDR3 length: 14 amino acids. V dropped 3 bases and J dropped 6 bases, with 12 bases sitting between them. The germline V gene has CDR1 SGHTA and CDR2 FQGNSA. CDR3 in amino acids: CASSFLRGGNEQFF. The DNA of the CDR3 is TGTGCCAGCAGCTTTTTACGGGGAGGCAATGAGCAGTTCTTC.

The rearrangement uses TRBV6-5 and TRBJ1-2, with TRBD1 as a possible D gene (6 bases). Germline V gives CDR1 MNHEY, CDR2 SVGAGI. The CDR3 has 13 residues. Trimming pared 6 bases from V and 4 bases from J, leaving 12 bases between. CDR3 nucleotides: TGTGCCAGCAGGGTTACAGGGAGCTATGGCTACACCTTC. Protein sequence: CASRVTGSYGYTF.

This clone was seen once. This chain links TRBV6-6 with TRBJ1-1, with a tentative D call TRBD1 (5 bases). CDR3 size: 15 residues. From germline, CDR1 is MNHNY and CDR2 SVGAGI (reference sequence). Trimming removed 8 bases at V and 5 bases at J, with 21 bases between. The CDR3 DNA follows: TGTGCCAGCTTCGACGGGCAGGGTTTAGGTACTGAAGCTTTCTTT. Amino acids: CASFDGQGLGTEAFF.